This TCR beta chain derives from a study of early T cells in non-severe SARS-CoV-2 infection (dated by TCRdb to about 2021). About the investigation overall: TCR sequencing used bulk RNA from unsorted whole blood, so alpha and beta chains could not be paired.

Libraries were built with 5' RACE. The data were produced on a NextSeq 500. Unique molecular identifiers were attached to individual cDNA molecules in the TCR library protocol so that sequencing error and PCR bias could be corrected. Sequencing covered both TCR alpha and beta chains, and within each sample the abundances of alpha and beta sequences were tightly co-correlated. Under the source paper's analysis protocol: V gene, J gene and CDR3 annotation of TCR sequences was performed with Decombinator V4. Expanded TCRs were defined as changing significantly between any two time points under a Poisson model with p below 0.0001. TCR abundances were normalised to the total number of TCRs sequenced per sample and were expressed as counts per million. MAIT TCRs were defined by TRAV1-2 paired with TRAJ12, TRAJ20 or TRAJ33, and iNKT TCRs by TRAV10 paired with TRAJ18. VDJdb, accessed 1 November 2021, was searched for CMV, EBV and SARS-CoV-2 annotated TCRs, excluding TCRs annotated for multiple antigens. The public reads were quality trimmed at Q25 with fastp and then assembled into clones with MiXCR by TCRdb, keeping productive beta chains. All rows with the same CDR3 protein become a single entry with the most common DNA and genes. In this record, the V and J calls reflect TCRdb's handling and not the investigators' own analysis. This sample lists about 39,000 distinct CDR3 sequences; nearly 7.5% were detected once. The ten largest account for around 8% of the sample.

This clonotype was counted at least ten times. Its cognate antigen has yet to be identified. The input lacks base qualities; no much larger clone sits a single base away. Relative to germline, V is missing 0 bases and J is missing 4 bases, with 8 bases of the junction outside any gene match. CDR3 length: 16 amino acids, cysteine to phenylalanine. Just CDR3 DNA is preserved here, 48 bases in frame from base 1. CDR1 and CDR2 are drawn from the germline V gene (reference sequence): DFQATT, SNEGSKA. The study at large found these results: VDJdb matching was skewed toward anti-spike CD8 responses and likely underestimated virus-specific expansions by missing private and CD4 specificities.

Set within a cohort of healthcare workers in London, UK, this nested case-control study involved weekly PCR testing of nasopharyngeal swabs along with blood sampling. Healthcare workers were recruited during the week of the UK lockdown, between 23 and 31 March 2020, and followed weekly for up to roughly 15 weeks. Recombination connected TRBV20-1 to TRBJ2-1, and 8 bases in between align with TRBD2. The sample was whole blood. The sequence came from an adult who was a healthcare worker with PCR-confirmed SARS-CoV-2 infection or an uninfected control (not recorded which). The CDR3 sequence is CSARDRRGGLYNEQFF. The DNA sequence reads TGCAGTGCTAGAGATCGACGGGGGGGGCTTTACAATGAGCAGTTCTTC.